This note documents a single T cell receptor (beta chain) sequence. What it binds is unknown. The CDR3 consists of 14 residues. The germline V gene has CDR1 SGHTA and CDR2 FQGNSA. The V end lost 4 bases, the J end lost 7 bases, and 14 bases lay between the germline ends. The record originates from a study of T cell responses to AZD1222 COVID-19 vaccine. Study observations and caveats: Donors were largely white British and mainly female; clonal diversity was possibly underestimated.

Measured with immunoSEQ multiplex PCR; TCRdb has only the in-frame clones, and not every one. This sample yields 150,000 to 200,000 clones, of which approximately 90% are seen a single time; less than 1.5% belongs to the top ten. The sample consisted of peripheral blood, taken 28 days after the second AZD1222 dose. This receptor was taken from an adult who received the AZD1222 COVID-19 vaccine. The rearrangement joins TRBV7-2 to TRBJ1-5, with D perhaps matching TRBD1 (5 bases). The CDR3 DNA reads TGTGCCAGCAGCTCAGCCGTTGGGGCCCAGCCCCAGCATTTT. It is translated as CASSSAVGAQPQHF. Based on the CDR3 plus reference TRBV7-2 and TRBJ1-5, the full variable domain is GAGVSQSPSNKVTEKGKDVELRCDPISGHTALYWYRQSLGQGLEFLIYFQGNSAPDKSGLPSDRFSAERTGGSVSTLTIQRTQQEDSAVYLCASSSAVGAQPQHFGDGTRLSIL.